This T cell receptor beta chain was recorded in a study of CD8+ T cells in alopecia areata. Study background: Oral tofacitinib (5 to 10 mg twice daily) was administered to treated patients.

Concerning this clone: Antigen: not known.

The CDR3 covers 13 residues. Germline assignment: CDR1 MGHRA and CDR2 YSYEKL. Germline trimming cut 3 bases from V and 6 bases from J; bases unmatched to any gene: 2. cDNA serving as the sequencing template came from extracted, reverse transcribed RNA. Profiling relied on immunoSEQ multiplex PCR, and the TCRdb table lists in-frame clones only, not all of them. The table shows some 110,000 clones, with about 59% occurring only once. This sample's treatment: oral pan-JAK inhibitor, 5-10 mg twice daily. Study findings and constraints: With one nonresponder, baseline CD8+ expansion's link to response remains uncertain. Amid tofacitinib therapy, many expanded lesional clones stayed present in scalp and blood.

The chain recombines TRBV4-1 with TRBJ2-4; 7 positions agree with TRBD2. Sequenced material: CD8+ T cells sorted from blood, taken at week 24, from a patient treated with tofacitinib. The TCR was taken from a human donor with alopecia areata. For the CDR3, the DNA is TGCGCCAGCAGCCATTCGGGGGGAAACATTCAGTACTTC. It yields the protein CASSHSGGNIQYF.